The clone carrying this T cell receptor (beta chain) showed up just a few times. The antigen remains undetermined. Stated time point: sample taken at primary tumor resection. No cells were sorted before sequencing. The whole RNA sequenced was extracted from tumor, nontumor lung or frozen PBMC. This specimen belongs to a study of spatial heterogeneity in lung cancer. The overall study: Alpha-chain sequences were detected in numbers that were consistently lower than beta-chain sequences. Unique TCR and UMI combinations averaged more than ten appearances each in raw reads.

The library protocol tagged each TCR cDNA with a unique molecular identifier. Each CDR3 protein gets one entry after TCRdb re-called the 5' RACE reads with MiXCR. This table has approximately 40,000 distinct CDR3 sequences, approximately 14% appearing once. Overall study findings and caveats: There were more appearances of ubiquitous expanded tumor TCRs in blood at resection than at follow-up.

The V gene's germline CDR1 is MNHEY and CDR2 SVGEGT. Trimming cost V 1 base and J 7 bases; bases outside gene matches: 19. The CDR3 has 18 residues. This chain links TRBV6-2 or TRBV6-3 with TRBJ2-7; 7 bases are a match to TRBD2. The material was PBMCs, obtained at surgery. The TCR was taken from a male donor with early-stage non-small cell lung cancer. The CDR3 sequence: CASSYLKPGREPAWEQYF. CDR3 nucleotide sequence: TGTGCCAGCAGTTACTTGAAGCCCGGGCGGGAGCCCGCCTGGGAGCAGTACTTC.